A single sample gave rise to the 32 T cell receptor beta chains below, sequenced in a study of blood T cell repertoires in COVID-19. Method: immunoSEQ multiplex PCR; TCRdb's copy keeps in-frame clones and lacks some. Here the sample spans about 200,000 clones, approximately 80% being singletons. Sequencing was carried out using PBMCs or T cells enriched from blood (not recorded which). These TCRs come from a middle-aged woman with acute COVID-19.

This clone was counted only a few times. This chain links TRBV14 with TRBJ1-4; no clear D gene. Trimming removed 8 bases at V and 4 bases at J, with 11 bases between. CDR1 and CDR2 from the germline V gene are SGHDN and FVKESK. This CDR3 contains 13 residues. The CDR3 here is CASARHINEKLFF. CDR3 sequence (DNA): TGTGCCAGCGCCAGACACATTAATGAAAAACTGTTTTTT. The whole variable domain, filled in from reference TRBV14 and TRBJ1-4, reads EAGVTQFPSHSVIEKGQTVTLRCDPISGHDNLYWYRRVMGKEIKFLLHFVKESKQDESGMPNNRFLAERTGGTYSTLKVQPAELEDSGVYFCASARHINEKLFFGSGTQLSVL.

This rearrangement joins TRBV19 to TRBJ2-7, with 7 bases identical to TRBD2. Germline values: CDR1 LNHDA, CDR2 SQIVND (reference sequence). The CDR3 length is 15 residues. V dropped 5 bases and J dropped 3; count of bases not matched to a gene: 10. CDR3: CASSARAGVLYEQYF. The CDR3 nucleotides read TGTGCCAGTAGTGCAAGGGCGGGAGTTCTCTACGAGCAGTACTTC.

The chain links TRBV6-5 to TRBJ2-7, with a weak D call TRBD1 (7 bases). The CDR3 extends over 14 amino acids. Germline V gene lookup returns CDR1 MNHEY and CDR2 SVGAGI. Deletions cut 8 bases from V and 7 bases from J, with 21 bases between. For the CDR3, the DNA is TGTGCCAGCCGGGACAGCCTGGCCGGGGGAGAGCAGTACTTC. It is translated as CASRDSLAGGEQYF.

This chain links TRBV11-3 with TRBJ2-3, with D maybe TRBD1 (5 bases). The CDR3 covers 17 residues. V lost 5 bases and J lost 0, with 18 bases in between. Germline CDR1 and CDR2: SGHNT and YENEEA. The chain's CDR3 is CASSRSPRESSTDTQYF. CDR3 bases: TGTGCCAGCAGCCGCTCCCCCAGGGAATCTAGCACAGATACGCAGTATTTT.

The chain uses TRBV6-5 and TRBJ1-3; D gene uncertain. The CDR3 contains 16 residues. V shed 2 bases and J shed 4 bases, with 15 bases lying between them. Germline-derived CDR1 and CDR2 are MNHEY and SVGAGI. This CDR3 reads CASSYMRTGGGNTIYF. As DNA, the CDR3 is TGTGCCAGCAGTTACATGAGGACCGGAGGAGGAAACACCATATATTTT.

V is TRBV5-6 and J is TRBJ2-7; possibly TRBD2 for D (5 bases). The CDR3 is made up of 16 amino acids. Between the trimmed V and J ends, which lost 6 bases and 2 bases, there was a span of 21 bases. CDR1 is SGHDT, CDR2 YYEEEE, per germline. CDR3 amino acids: CASTDGGNRLTYEQYF. For the CDR3, the DNA is TGTGCCAGCACCGACGGAGGAAACAGACTTACCTACGAGCAGTACTTC.

The chain is built from TRBV6-5 and TRBJ1-4; 7 nucleotides align to TRBD1. V dropped 7 bases and J dropped 4; count of bases not matched to a gene: 6. The CDR3 spans 14 residues. Germline CDR1 is MNHEY and CDR2 is SVGAGI. CDR3 sequence: CASTTTGNNEKLFF. The CDR3 nucleotides read TGTGCCAGCACCACGACAGGGAATAATGAAAAACTGTTTTTT.

This chain uses TRBV9 with TRBJ2-3; D unresolved. V lost 1 base and J lost 3, with 6 bases in between. The CDR3 length is 13 residues. CDR1 is SGDLS and CDR2 is YYNGEE in the germline V gene. The CDR3 DNA follows: TGTGCCAGCAGCGTAATGTCGACAGATACGCAGTATTTT. It is translated as CASSVMSTDTQYF.

This clone was detected a few times. This chain uses TRBV28 with TRBJ2-7; D possibly corresponds to TRBD2 (6 bases). CDR1 MDHEN and CDR2 SYDVKM come from the germline V gene. The CDR3 has 15 amino acids. The germline V and J ends were trimmed by 2 bases and 4 bases, with 15 bases remaining between them. This CDR3 is CASSLVRGAKYEQYF. The CDR3 DNA reads as TGTGCCAGCAGTTTAGTGCGGGGCGCCAAATACGAGCAGTACTTC.

The chain employs TRBV19 and TRBJ2-5; D is unresolved. The CDR3 consists of 14 residues. Per germline, CDR1 LNHDA and CDR2 SQIVND (reference sequence). The V gene lost 4 bases and the J gene lost 2 bases, with 11 bases spanning the gap. The CDR3 loop is CASSNEVKQETQYF. DNA for the CDR3: TGTGCCAGTAGTAATGAGGTTAAGCAAGAGACCCAGTACTTC.

The CDR3 loop is CASSTGLAGGSYNEQFF. The DNA of the CDR3 is TGTGCCAGCAGCACGGGACTAGCGGGGGGGTCCTACAATGAGCAGTTCTTC. The J gene is TRBJ2-1, the V gene TRBV9, with 16 bases lining up with TRBD2. This CDR3 spans 17 amino acids. Germline CDR1 and CDR2: SGDLS and YYNGEE. V trimming: 4 bases; J trimming: 1 base; junction bases outside the gene matches: 2. The complete variable domain, with remaining parts taken from reference TRBV9 and TRBJ2-1, reads DSGVTQTPKHLITATGQRVTLRCSPRSGDLSVYWYQQSLDQGLQFLIQYYNGEERAKGNILERFSAQQFPDLHSELNLSSLELGDSALYFCASSTGLAGGSYNEQFFGPGTRLTVL.

V is TRBV5-1 and J is TRBJ2-1, with 7 nucleotides matching TRBD1. V shed 0 bases, J shed 5 bases, and the junction held 5 bases outside the gene matches. CDR3 size: 15 residues. In germline, CDR1 is SGHRS, CDR2 YFSETQ. The CDR3 DNA is TGCGCCAGCAGCTTGGAACAGGGGATAAACAATGAGCAGTTCTTC. This gives the protein CASSLEQGINNEQFF.

The chain recombines TRBV18 with TRBJ2-3; 14 bases match TRBD2. Germline trimming cut 9 bases from V and 4 bases from J; bases unmatched to any gene: 6. Germline V lookup: CDR1 KGHSH, CDR2 LQKENI. The CDR3 length is 15 residues. The CDR3 loop reads CASRTSGGYPDTQYF. CDR3 nucleotides: TGTGCCAGTCGGACTAGCGGGGGGTATCCAGATACGCAGTATTTT.

The rearrangement links TRBV25-1 to TRBJ2-3, with unresolved D. Germline V gene lookup returns CDR1 MGHDK and CDR2 SYGVNS. V was trimmed by 3 bases and J by 3 bases, leaving 4 bases between them. The CDR3 is made up of 12 amino acids. The CDR3 nucleotides read TGTGCCAGCAGTGATCTTACAGATACGCAGTATTTT. This gives the protein CASSDLTDTQYF.

This clone was detected only once. This chain links TRBV18 with TRBJ1-5; tentative D call: TRBD1 (6 bases). Trimming pared 2 bases from V and 2 bases from J, leaving 10 bases between. The CDR3 loop spans 15 amino acids. CDR1 KGHSH and CDR2 LQKENI come from the germline V gene. Here the CDR3 DNA reads TGTGCCAGCTCACCAAGCAGGGGTGGCAATCAGCCCCAGCATTTT. Amino acids: CASSPSRGGNQPQHF.

The genes are TRBV6-4 and TRBJ2-2; 10 positions agree with TRBD2. The V gene's germline CDR1 is MRHNA and CDR2 SNTAGT. Trimming cost V 3 bases and J 4 bases; bases outside gene matches: 8. This CDR3 comprises 17 residues. The CDR3 nucleotides are TGTGCCAGCAGTGATACAGCGGGGGGGCCTAGCACCGGGGAGCTGTTTTTT. Its translation is CASSDTAGGPSTGELFF.

The J gene is TRBJ2-4, the V gene TRBV5-4; 9 positions agree with TRBD2. The CDR3 contains 16 residues. J lost 4 bases, V lost 2 bases, and 7 bases had no gene match. Per germline, CDR1 SGHNT and CDR2 YYREEE (reference sequence). The CDR3 loop is CASSFSLAGLKNIQYF. CDR3 in DNA: TGTGCCAGCAGCTTTAGTCTAGCGGGGCTTAAAAACATTCAGTACTTC.

The J gene is TRBJ1-6, the V gene TRBV28, with D possibly being TRBD1 (6 bases). Germline assignment: CDR1 MDHEN and CDR2 SYDVKM. V was shortened by 6 bases and J by 0 bases, with 12 bases between the two germline ends. The CDR3 sequence is 16 residues long. CDR3 sequence: CASRTGTNSYNSPLHF. Here the CDR3 DNA reads TGTGCCAGCAGAACCGGGACAAACTCCTATAATTCACCCCTCCACTTT. Variable domain in full (rest from reference TRBV28 and TRBJ1-6): DVKVTQSSRYLVKRTGEKVFLECVQDMDHENMFWYRQDPGLGLRLIYFSYDVKMKEKGDIPEGYSVSREKKERFSLILESASTNQTSMYLCASRTGTNSYNSPLHFGNGTRLTVT.

The rearrangement uses TRBV7-3 and TRBJ1-1, with D tentatively TRBD1 (6 bases). The germline V gene encodes CDR1 SGHTA and CDR2 FQGTGA. CDR3 length: 13 residues. Trimming stripped 3 bases from V and 10 bases from J, with 15 bases between. The CDR3 sequence is CASSLDRSDPAFF. The CDR3 bases are TGTGCCAGCAGCTTGGACAGATCCGACCCAGCTTTCTTT.

This sequence joins TRBV28 and TRBJ2-7; tentative D call: TRBD1 (5 bases). The CDR3 contains 14 residues. From germline, CDR1 is MDHEN and CDR2 SYDVKM. Deletions cut 4 bases from V and 6 bases from J, with 16 bases between. This CDR3 is CASSYSLGPLEQYF. The CDR3 DNA sequence: TGTGCCAGCAGTTACTCACTGGGGCCTCTCGAGCAGTACTTC.

The chain employs TRBV5-4 and TRBJ2-3, with unresolved D. This CDR3 is built from 13 residues. Germline CDR1 SGHNT, CDR2 YYREEE (reference sequence). Trimming took 3 bases from V and 2 from J, leaving 7 bases between them. CDR3 amino acids: CASSSLITDTQYF. The CDR3 bases are TGTGCCAGCAGCTCCCTAATCACAGATACGCAGTATTTT.

The chain couples TRBV14 to TRBJ1-2, with a weak D call TRBD1 (5 bases). CDR1 and CDR2 (germline): SGHDN, FVKESK. V lost 1 base and J 3 bases, leaving 12 bases between the germline ends. The CDR3 length is 15 residues. The CDR3 DNA reads TGTGCCAGCAGCCAAGCGGGGGGAACCCACTATGGCTACACCTTC. It translates to CASSQAGGTHYGYTF.

The rearrangement links TRBV11-2 to TRBJ1-2, with no clear D. Deletions cut 4 bases from V and 5 bases from J, with 14 bases between. CDR1 and CDR2 from the germline V gene are SGHAT and FQNNGV. This CDR3 contains 14 residues. The CDR3 nucleotides are TGTGCCAGCAGCTCTTACGACTTCTCATATGGCTACACCTTC. Amino acid sequence: CASSSYDFSYGYTF.

J is TRBJ2-7 and V is TRBV15; TRBD2 matches at 11 bases. Germline lookup yields CDR1 LNHNV and CDR2 YYDKDF (reference sequence). The V segment lost 2 bases and the J segment 4 bases; nucleotides outside the gene matches: 7. This CDR3 is built from 16 residues. The chain's CDR3 is CATSRNRASGRYEQYF. For the CDR3, the DNA is TGTGCCACCAGCAGAAATCGGGCTAGCGGGAGGTACGAGCAGTACTTC. Together with reference TRBV15 and TRBJ2-7, the CDR3 gives the full variable domain: DAMVIQNPRYQVTQFGKPVTLSCSQTLNHNVMYWYQQKSSQAPKLLFHYYDKDFNNEADTPDNFQSRRPNTSFCFLDIRSPGLGDTAMYLCATSRNRASGRYEQYFGPGTRLTVT.

The rearrangement joins TRBV5-4 to TRBJ2-2; tentative D call: TRBD2 (5 bases). With 5 bases removed from V and 5 bases from J, the gap between germline ends came to 19 bases. The CDR3 length is 16 residues. Germline V lookup: CDR1 SGHNT, CDR2 YYREEE (reference sequence). The CDR3 sequence: CASSLSSRVLTGELFF. In DNA, the CDR3 is TGTGCCAGCAGTTTAAGCTCGAGGGTTCTGACCGGGGAGCTGTTTTTT.

The chain joins TRBV7-3 to TRBJ2-5; the D gene is possibly TRBD2 (6 bases). This CDR3 comprises 13 residues. Trimming removed 5 bases from V and 2 bases from J, with 9 bases in between. Germline loops: CDR1 SGHTA, CDR2 FQGTGA. This chain's CDR3 is CASSPGGQETQYF. CDR3 nucleotides: TGTGCCAGCAGCCCCGGGGGTCAAGAGACCCAGTACTTC.

This sequence joins TRBV20-1 and TRBJ2-2; TRBD1 matches at 7 bases. Germline trimming cut 3 bases from V and 5 bases from J; bases unmatched to any gene: 6. Germline loops: CDR1 DFQATT, CDR2 SNEGSKA (reference sequence). The CDR3 loop spans 14 amino acids. CDR3 region: CSASKGAWTGELFF. As DNA, the CDR3 is TGCAGTGCTAGTAAGGGGGCTTGGACCGGGGAGCTGTTTTTT.

The gene calls are TRBV2 and TRBJ2-1; TRBD2 agrees at 13 bases. The CDR3 is 15 residues long. Germline CDR1 is SNHLY and CDR2 is FYNNEI. With V trimmed by 6 bases and J by 10 bases, 9 bases remained unmatched. The CDR3 here is CASRVGTSGIKEQFF. The CDR3 bases are TGTGCCAGCAGGGTTGGGACTAGCGGGATCAAAGAGCAGTTCTTC.

The chain recombines TRBV29-1 with TRBJ1-2; D might be TRBD1 (6 bases). Trimming removed 3 bases from V and 8 bases from J, with 10 bases in between. Germline lookup yields CDR1 SQVTM and CDR2 ANQGSEA. The CDR3 is 11 residues long. The CDR3 bases are TGCAGCGTTGAGGGGGGGCACGGCTACACCTTC. Protein: CSVEGGHGYTF.

V usage is TRBV3-1 (or the pseudogene TRBV3-2) and J usage is TRBJ2-3, with a weak D call TRBD2 (6 bases). This CDR3 contains 15 residues. V was pared by 4 bases and J by 1 base, with 12 bases between. The V gene's germline CDR1 is LGHDT and CDR2 YNNKEL (reference sequence). The DNA for the CDR3 is TGTGCCAGCAGCCCCCCGGGCGGGGGCACAGATACGCAGTATTTT. Protein: CASSPPGGGTDTQYF.

The chain is built from TRBV27 and TRBJ1-4, with 7 bases lining up with TRBD1. J lost 7 bases, V lost 5 bases, and 4 bases had no gene match. The germline CDR1 and CDR2 sequences are MNHEY and SMNVEV (reference sequence). The CDR3 has 13 residues. CDR3 bases: TGTGCCAGCAGTGACAGGGACAGTGAAAAACTGTTTTTT. Amino acid sequence: CASSDRDSEKLFF. Looking up the rest from reference TRBV27 and TRBJ1-4 gives the full variable domain: EAQVTQNPRYLITVTGKKLTVTCSQNMNHEYMSWYRQDPGLGLRQIYYSMNVEVTDKGDVPEGYKVSRKEKRNFPLILESPSPNQTSLYFCASSDRDSEKLFFGSGTQLSVL.

This clone was seen a single time. The chain links TRBV3-1 (or the pseudogene TRBV3-2) to TRBJ1-2; D unclear. V was cut by 4 bases and J by 4 bases, with 16 bases left in between. Germline assignment: CDR1 LGHDT and CDR2 YNNKEL (reference sequence). CDR3 length: 15 amino acids. CDR3 nucleotide sequence: TGTGCCAGCAGCCCACACCACCCAGCGGGCTATGGCTACACCTTC. This codes for CASSPHHPAGYGYTF.